This T cell receptor (beta chain) comes out of a study of blood T cell repertoires in COVID-19 (TCRdb year 2020). The study in broad terms: Samples from collaborators originated in the United States, Italy and Spain and spanned both the acute and convalescent phases of COVID-19. Subjects who had been exposed to COVID-19, were actively infected with it, or had recovered from it provided the deeply sampled blood TCRbeta repertoires that made up the dataset. Where available, HLA class I and class II types were taken from metadata supplied by the sample provider and were not determined by assay-based typing. The material from the prospective study consisted of cDNA or gDNA derived from T cells, B-cell-depleted T cells, or PBMCs. The samples were drawn from the first 160 participants of the ongoing ImmuneRACE study and from 1,254 subjects provided by 6 global collaborators. The repertoires were made available in a free public database intended to serve as a resource for research on the immune response to SARS-CoV-2. A de-identified subject ID, COVID-19 status, age in years and sex were almost always included in the sample metadata.

The paper's findings and limits, for the study overall: The quantity of clinical and demographic metadata differed by source and by participant and was supplied without curation.

About this clone itself: This clone's antigen is unknown. Within one base of it there is no much larger clone, and no base qualities were kept.

TCRbeta CDR3 regions were amplified from genomic DNA using the immunoSEQ Assay, a bias-controlled multiplex PCR. Per the source publication's procedure: The number of nucleated cells in each sample was estimated by amplification of reference gene primers within the assay. Sequence reads were collapsed and filtered to measure the absolute abundance of every unique TCRbeta CDR3 rearrangement. For each sample, productive Simpson clonality was calculated by taking the square root of Simpson's diversity index across productive rearrangements. The table was pulled from immuneACCESS by TCRdb, which kept in-frame rearrangements only. Such tables lose some clones; where checked, under half of the loss comes from unresolved V genes, and the rest has no known cause. V and J calls plus clone size are reproduced from that table; the DNA served to infer D and trimming. The sample yields a few hundred thousand clones; about 89% were counted once. The ten largest account for less than 3.5% of the sample.

At one collaborating source in Seattle, patients were enrolled during active infection and were followed longitudinally through the course of disease. Collaborating institutions collected whole blood in K2EDTA tubes following their own protocols. For TCRbeta analysis, collaborator samples were shipped as frozen whole blood, as isolated PBMCs, or as DNA extracted from either sample type. The cysteine opens and the phenylalanine closes a CDR3 of 19 amino acids. The kept DNA is CDR3 alone, 57 bases in frame from the first base. A distance of 17 bases separates the germline ends of V and J, which lose 2 bases and 0 bases respectively. Via the germline V gene (reference sequence), CDR1 is MNHEY and CDR2 SMNVEV.

The TCR comes from a woman in her twenties or thirties with COVID-19, enrolled during active disease. The sample was peripheral blood. In this chain, TRBV27 is recombined with TRBJ1-6; there is no confident call for the D gene. The CDR3 sequence is CASSLRSPTLSSYNSPLHF. The DNA is as follows: TGTGCCAGCAGTTTACGGTCCCCTACCCTATCCTCCTATAATTCACCCCTCCACTTT.